A selection of T cell receptor beta chains follows, all from one sample in a study of long-term antiretroviral therapy in people with HIV. The assay was immunoSEQ multiplex PCR, and TCRdb's table has in-frame clones only and misses some. This sample has about 20,000 clones; 85% to 90% occur once, and the top ten carry about 9.1%. This specimen consisted of unsorted PBMCs, obtained 4.2 years after starting antiretroviral therapy. The source is a man in his fifties with HIV. The conserved cysteine and the conserved F or W are not part of the CDR3 here.

V | CDR3
TRBV7-8 | ASSLPRQGISSGNTIY
TRBV7-3 | ASSPQGGAYEQY
TRBV6-1 | ASSEREGGYGYT
TRBV9 | ASSARQGNTEAF
TRBV27 | ASSLSAGGSYEQY
TRBV27 | ASSLANPTGHGYT
TRBV19 | ASRPSGTQPYEQY
TRBV29-1 | SVAGVSTDTQY
TRBV6-5 | ASSNGRTLNTEAF
TRBV5-5 | ASSTSGGIYEQY
TRBV2 | ASSERDAASGNTIY
TRBV9 | ASSTQINSPLH
TRBV6-4 | ASSAKAGGGTDTQY
TRBV9 | ASSVAGGGTDTQY
TRBV7-3 | ASSLGSHPGELF
TRBV29-1 | SVVYRGGNEQF
TRBV4-3 | ASSPSDRGNYGYT
TRBV7-2 | ASSQAASGGVLIGEQY
TRBV10-3 | AISEPDIGVPNEQF
TRBV7-2 | ASSLDAGRTGELF
TRBV5-6 | ASSLALAGAFYDNEQF
TRBV29-1 | SVDISYEQY
TRBV9 | ASSFGQEGYEQY
TRBV10-1 | ASSERAGGRFEQY
TRBV14 | ASSQGGTGYT
TRBV28 | ASSPMTPGELF
TRBV18 | ASSPAGKMAGANVLT
TRBV27 | ASTWGGPNTGELF
TRBV4-1 | ASSQDPGGGGTEAF
TRBV27 | ASRELGAGYNQPQH
TRBV5-5 | ASSPGGNEQF
TRBV5-4 | ASSLVGAGDEQY
TRBV11-2 | ASSSRKWGLTFPYEQY
TRBV5-1 | ASSLVPDTEAF
TRBV28 | ASRPQTGGDYGYT
TRBV5-1 | ASRGAGGTGETQY
TRBV4-1 | ASSQAPGRTSGNTIY
TRBV30 | AWSLSRGQYQPQH
TRBV6-1 | ASSEAGLAGQETQY
TRBV4-3 | ASSQEVGTSGYNEQF